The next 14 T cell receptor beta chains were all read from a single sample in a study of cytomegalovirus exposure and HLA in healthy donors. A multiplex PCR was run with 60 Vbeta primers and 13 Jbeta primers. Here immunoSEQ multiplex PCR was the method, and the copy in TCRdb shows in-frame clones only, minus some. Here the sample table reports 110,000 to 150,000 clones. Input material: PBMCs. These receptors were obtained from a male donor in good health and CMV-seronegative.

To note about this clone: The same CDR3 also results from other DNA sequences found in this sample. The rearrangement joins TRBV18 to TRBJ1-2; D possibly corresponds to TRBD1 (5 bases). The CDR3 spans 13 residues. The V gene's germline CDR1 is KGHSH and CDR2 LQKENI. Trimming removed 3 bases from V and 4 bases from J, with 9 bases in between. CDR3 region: CASSPDRVYGYTF. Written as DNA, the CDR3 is TGTGCCAGCTCACCTGACAGAGTCTATGGCTACACCTTC. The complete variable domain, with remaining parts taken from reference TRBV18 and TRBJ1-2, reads NAGVMQNPRHLVRRRGQEARLRCSPMKGHSHVYWYRQLPEEGLKFMVYLQKENIIDESGMPKERFSAEFPKEGPSILRIQQVVRGDSAAYFCASSPDRVYGYTFGSGTRLTVV.

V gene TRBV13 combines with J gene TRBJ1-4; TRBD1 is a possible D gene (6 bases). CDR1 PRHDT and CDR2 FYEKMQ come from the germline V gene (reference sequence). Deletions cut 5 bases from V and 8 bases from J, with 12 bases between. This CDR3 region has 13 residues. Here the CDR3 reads CASSGTTGEKLFF. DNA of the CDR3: TGTGCCAGCAGCGGGACAACCGGAGAAAAACTGTTTTTT. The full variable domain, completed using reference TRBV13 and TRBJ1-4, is AAGVIQSPRHLIKEKRETATLKCYPIPRHDTVYWYQQGPGQDPQFLISFYEKMQSDKGSIPDRFSAQQFSDYHSELNMSSLELGDSALYFCASSGTTGEKLFFGSGTQLSVL.

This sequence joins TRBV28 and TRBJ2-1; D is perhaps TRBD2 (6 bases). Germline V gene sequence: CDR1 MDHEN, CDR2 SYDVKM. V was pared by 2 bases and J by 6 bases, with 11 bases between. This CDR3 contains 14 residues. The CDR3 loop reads CASSLDTSINEQFF. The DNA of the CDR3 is TGTGCCAGCAGTTTAGACACTAGCATCAATGAGCAGTTCTTC.

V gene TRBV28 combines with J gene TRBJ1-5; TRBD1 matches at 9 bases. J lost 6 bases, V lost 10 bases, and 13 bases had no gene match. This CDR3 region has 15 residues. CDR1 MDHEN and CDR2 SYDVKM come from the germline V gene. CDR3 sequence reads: CATLTKQGAGQPQHF. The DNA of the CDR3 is TGTGCCACCTTAACCAAACAGGGGGCCGGTCAGCCCCAGCATTTT. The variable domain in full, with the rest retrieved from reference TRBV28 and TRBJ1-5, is DVKVTQSSRYLVKRTGEKVFLECVQDMDHENMFWYRQDPGLGLRLIYFSYDVKMKEKGDIPEGYSVSREKKERFSLILESASTNQTSMYLCATLTKQGAGQPQHFGDGTRLSIL.

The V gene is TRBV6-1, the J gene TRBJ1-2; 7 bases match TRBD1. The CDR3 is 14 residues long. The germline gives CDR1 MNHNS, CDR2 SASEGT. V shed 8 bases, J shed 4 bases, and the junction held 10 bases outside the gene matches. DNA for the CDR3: TGTGCCAGCGATCAAGACAGGGTCAGCTATGGCTACACCTTC. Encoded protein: CASDQDRVSYGYTF.

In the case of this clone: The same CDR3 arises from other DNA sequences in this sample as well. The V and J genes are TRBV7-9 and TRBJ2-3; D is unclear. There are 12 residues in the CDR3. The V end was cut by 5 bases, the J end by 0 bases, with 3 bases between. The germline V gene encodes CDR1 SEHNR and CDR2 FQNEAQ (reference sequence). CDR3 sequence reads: CASSPSTDTQYF. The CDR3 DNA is TGTGCCAGCAGCCCAAGCACAGATACGCAGTATTTT.

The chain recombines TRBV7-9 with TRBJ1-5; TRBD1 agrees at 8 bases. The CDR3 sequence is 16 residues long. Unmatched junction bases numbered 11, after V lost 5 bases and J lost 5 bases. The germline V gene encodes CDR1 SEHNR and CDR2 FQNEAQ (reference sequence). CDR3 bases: TGTGCCAGCAGCAAAACAGGGGGAGGCTTCTATCAGCCCCAGCATTTT. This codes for CASSKTGGGFYQPQHF.

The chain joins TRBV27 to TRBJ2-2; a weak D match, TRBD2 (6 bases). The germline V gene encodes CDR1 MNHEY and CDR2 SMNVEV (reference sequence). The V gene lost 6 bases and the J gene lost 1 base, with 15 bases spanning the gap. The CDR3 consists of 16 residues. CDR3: CASRSRGSGNTGELFF. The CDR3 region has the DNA TGTGCCAGCAGATCCCGGGGTAGCGGGAACACCGGGGAGCTGTTTTTT.

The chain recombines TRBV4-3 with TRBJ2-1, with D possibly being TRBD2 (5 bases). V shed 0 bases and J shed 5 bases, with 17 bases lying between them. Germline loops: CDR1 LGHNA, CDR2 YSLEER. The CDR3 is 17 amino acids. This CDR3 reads CASSQDGVASRDNEQFF. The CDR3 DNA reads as TGCGCCAGCAGCCAAGATGGCGTGGCTAGCCGGGACAATGAGCAGTTCTTC.

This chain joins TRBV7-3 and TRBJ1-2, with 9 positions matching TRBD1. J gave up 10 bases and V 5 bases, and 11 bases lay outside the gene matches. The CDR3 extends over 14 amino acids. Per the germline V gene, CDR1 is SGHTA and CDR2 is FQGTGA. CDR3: CASSPPGTGTLYTF. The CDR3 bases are TGTGCCAGCAGCCCCCCCGGGACAGGGACCCTCTACACCTTC.

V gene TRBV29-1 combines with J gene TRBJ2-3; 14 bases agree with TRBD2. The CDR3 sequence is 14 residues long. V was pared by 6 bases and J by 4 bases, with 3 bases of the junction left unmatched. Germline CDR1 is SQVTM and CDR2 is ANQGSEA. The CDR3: CSVGTSGGPDTQYF. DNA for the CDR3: TGCAGCGTAGGGACTAGCGGGGGTCCAGATACGCAGTATTTT.

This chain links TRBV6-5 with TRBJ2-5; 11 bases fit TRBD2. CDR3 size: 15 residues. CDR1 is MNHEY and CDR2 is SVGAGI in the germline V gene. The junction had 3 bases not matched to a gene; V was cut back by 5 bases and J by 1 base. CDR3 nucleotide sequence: TGTGCCAGCAGTACGACTAGCGGGACCCAAGAGACCCAGTACTTC. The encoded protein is CASSTTSGTQETQYF.

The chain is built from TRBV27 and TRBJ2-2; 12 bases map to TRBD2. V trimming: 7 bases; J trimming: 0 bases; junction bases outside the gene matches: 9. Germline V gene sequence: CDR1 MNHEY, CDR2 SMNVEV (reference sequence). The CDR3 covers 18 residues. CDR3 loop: CASKTGLAGIPNTGELFF. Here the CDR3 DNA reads TGTGCCAGCAAGACAGGACTAGCGGGGATTCCGAACACCGGGGAGCTGTTTTTT.

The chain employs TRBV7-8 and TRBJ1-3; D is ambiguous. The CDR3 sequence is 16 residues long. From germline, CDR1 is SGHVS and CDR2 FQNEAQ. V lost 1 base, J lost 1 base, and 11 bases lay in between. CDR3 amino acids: CASSLGRAGSGNTIYF. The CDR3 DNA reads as TGTGCCAGCAGCTTAGGGAGAGCGGGATCTGGAAACACCATATATTTT. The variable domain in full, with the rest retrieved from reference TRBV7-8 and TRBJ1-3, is GAGVSQSPRYKVAKRGQDVALRCDPISGHVSLFWYQQALGQGPEFLTYFQNEAQLDKSGLPSDRFFAERPEGSVSTLKIQRTQQEDSAVYLCASSLGRAGSGNTIYFGEGSWLTVV.